Listed below are T cell receptor beta chains from one sample, sequenced in a study of OX40 agonist ivuxolimab in advanced cancers. Measured with immunoSEQ multiplex PCR; TCRdb has only the in-frame clones, and not every one. The profile shows about 80,000 clones, around four fifths of them singletons. Here the sequenced sample was CD4+ or CD8+ T cells sorted from blood, taken in a trial of the OX40 agonist ivuxolimab. The receptors here all came from an adult with an advanced solid tumor such as melanoma, head and neck, liver or kidney cancer. The CDR3 runs from the conserved cysteine through the conserved F or W. The order of the fields is CDR3 protein, J gene, D gene, CDR3 length, V gene. A D gene is named only where the DNA matches it firmly.

CDR3aa: CAWSGGSSYNEQFF
j_gene: TRBJ2-1
d_gene: NA
len: 14
v_gene: TRBV30

CDR3aa: CASSQGQENSGANVLTF
j_gene: TRBJ2-6
d_gene: TRBD1
len: 17
v_gene: TRBV5-5

CDR3aa: CASSRTGTDTQYF
j_gene: TRBJ2-3
d_gene: NA
len: 13
v_gene: TRBV28

CDR3aa: CAISESIADTGELFF
j_gene: TRBJ2-2
d_gene: NA
len: 15
v_gene: TRBV10-3

CDR3aa: CASFQGGYNQPQHF
j_gene: TRBJ1-5
d_gene: TRBD1
len: 14
v_gene: TRBV19

CDR3aa: CASSYPTGEKLFF
j_gene: TRBJ1-4
d_gene: NA
len: 13
v_gene: TRBV7-9

CDR3aa: CASSLGRWAQETQYF
j_gene: TRBJ2-5
d_gene: NA
len: 15
v_gene: TRBV5-1

CDR3aa: CASSPGPGTSGPGTQYF
j_gene: TRBJ2-5
d_gene: TRBD2
len: 17
v_gene: TRBV5-4

CDR3aa: CASSPGLAGGRADTQYF
j_gene: TRBJ2-3
d_gene: TRBD2
len: 17
v_gene: TRBV5-4

CDR3aa: CASNLTTTGLARKSPYRNTGELFF
j_gene: TRBJ2-2
d_gene: TRBD1
len: 24
v_gene: TRBV9

CDR3aa: CASMRTSGPAYEQYF
j_gene: TRBJ2-7
d_gene: TRBD2
len: 15
v_gene: TRBV27

CDR3aa: CASSLVAGDETQYF
j_gene: TRBJ2-5
d_gene: TRBD2
len: 14
v_gene: TRBV5-5

CDR3aa: CASSQGLAVQETQYF
j_gene: TRBJ2-5
d_gene: TRBD2
len: 15
v_gene: TRBV14

CDR3aa: CATSREGDTEAFF
j_gene: TRBJ1-1
d_gene: NA
len: 13
v_gene: TRBV15

CDR3aa: CASSPDTGELFF
j_gene: TRBJ2-2
d_gene: NA
len: 12
v_gene: TRBV18

CDR3aa: CASTGGARDYGYTF
j_gene: TRBJ1-2
d_gene: TRBD1
len: 14
v_gene: TRBV19

CDR3aa: CASSQVPRNTDTQYF
j_gene: TRBJ2-3
d_gene: NA
len: 15
v_gene: TRBV4-3

CDR3aa: CASSSGAPTEAFF
j_gene: TRBJ1-1
d_gene: NA
len: 13
v_gene: TRBV7-6

CDR3aa: CASSEEITYNEQFF
j_gene: TRBJ2-1
d_gene: NA
len: 14
v_gene: TRBV10-1

CDR3aa: CASSPDAGNSPLHF
j_gene: TRBJ1-6
d_gene: NA
len: 14
v_gene: TRBV9

CDR3aa: CASTMTPNLGGYTF
j_gene: TRBJ1-2
d_gene: NA
len: 14
v_gene: TRBV7-9

CDR3aa: CASSLDVFQPQHF
j_gene: TRBJ1-5
d_gene: NA
len: 13
v_gene: TRBV7-2

CDR3aa: CAIRDLPGTGVAFF
j_gene: TRBJ1-1
d_gene: TRBD1
len: 14
v_gene: TRBV6-1

CDR3aa: CASGTYYTDTQYF
j_gene: TRBJ2-3
d_gene: NA
len: 13
v_gene: TRBV27

CDR3aa: CASSSRRGGRRETQYF
j_gene: TRBJ2-5
d_gene: TRBD2
len: 16
v_gene: TRBV13

CDR3aa: CASSFLGRSETQYF
j_gene: TRBJ2-5
d_gene: NA
len: 14
v_gene: TRBV5-6

CDR3aa: CASSSTGSNEKLFF
j_gene: TRBJ1-4
d_gene: NA
len: 14
v_gene: TRBV13

CDR3aa: CASSLGGDIRYEQYF
j_gene: TRBJ2-7
d_gene: NA
len: 15
v_gene: TRBV7-2

CDR3aa: CSVDALGSGNTIYF
j_gene: TRBJ1-3
d_gene: NA
len: 14
v_gene: TRBV29-1

CDR3aa: CASSLGREQYF
j_gene: TRBJ2-7
d_gene: NA
len: 11
v_gene: TRBV5-6

CDR3aa: CASSTGQGLYEQYF
j_gene: TRBJ2-7
d_gene: TRBD1
len: 14
v_gene: TRBV5-1

CDR3aa: CASSAGTNQPQHF
j_gene: TRBJ1-5
d_gene: NA
len: 13
v_gene: TRBV10-2

CDR3aa: CASSLGEKVWSNQPQHF
j_gene: TRBJ1-5
d_gene: NA
len: 17
v_gene: TRBV28

CDR3aa: CASSPFRTVSYNEQFF
j_gene: TRBJ2-1
d_gene: NA
len: 16
v_gene: TRBV18

CDR3aa: CASSAGRDRNQPQHF
j_gene: TRBJ1-5
d_gene: TRBD1
len: 15
v_gene: TRBV9

CDR3aa: CASSPRQATNEKLFF
j_gene: TRBJ1-4
d_gene: NA
len: 15
v_gene: TRBV18

CDR3aa: CARVGLHYGYTF
j_gene: TRBJ1-2
d_gene: NA
len: 12
v_gene: TRBV28

CDR3aa: CASSQDGTQYQPQHF
j_gene: TRBJ1-5
d_gene: NA
len: 15
v_gene: TRBV4-3

CDR3aa: CASSPNPGLIGQPQHF
j_gene: TRBJ1-5
d_gene: NA
len: 16
v_gene: TRBV19

CDR3aa: CASSIPGTANCYGYTF
j_gene: TRBJ1-2
d_gene: NA
len: 16
v_gene: TRBV21-1

CDR3aa: CASSDFAGNTIYF
j_gene: TRBJ1-3
d_gene: NA
len: 13
v_gene: TRBV6-4

CDR3aa: CASSPGSQQGEQYF
j_gene: TRBJ2-7
d_gene: NA
len: 14
v_gene: TRBV11-2

CDR3aa: CASSFGRDSETQYF
j_gene: TRBJ2-5
d_gene: NA
len: 14
v_gene: TRBV7-2

CDR3aa: CASGSALDGYTF
j_gene: TRBJ1-2
d_gene: NA
len: 12
v_gene: TRBV28

CDR3aa: CASSQDGGGGQGKGYTF
j_gene: TRBJ1-2
d_gene: TRBD1
len: 17
v_gene: TRBV4-3

CDR3aa: CASSGTGYTEAFF
j_gene: TRBJ1-1
d_gene: TRBD1
len: 13
v_gene: TRBV6-5

CDR3aa: CASSQELTGELFF
j_gene: TRBJ2-2
d_gene: NA
len: 13
v_gene: TRBV4-3

CDR3aa: CASCQMGGPGEKLFF
j_gene: TRBJ1-4
d_gene: NA
len: 15
v_gene: TRBV7-9

CDR3aa: CASSQWGIGYTF
j_gene: TRBJ1-2
d_gene: NA
len: 12
v_gene: TRBV7-9

CDR3aa: CASSVGPGAGTGELFF
j_gene: TRBJ2-2
d_gene: NA
len: 16
v_gene: TRBV9

CDR3aa: CASSYTGTAYNEQFF
j_gene: TRBJ2-1
d_gene: NA
len: 15
v_gene: TRBV5-1

CDR3aa: CASNNRQGNEKLFF
j_gene: TRBJ1-4
d_gene: TRBD1
len: 14
v_gene: TRBV5-8